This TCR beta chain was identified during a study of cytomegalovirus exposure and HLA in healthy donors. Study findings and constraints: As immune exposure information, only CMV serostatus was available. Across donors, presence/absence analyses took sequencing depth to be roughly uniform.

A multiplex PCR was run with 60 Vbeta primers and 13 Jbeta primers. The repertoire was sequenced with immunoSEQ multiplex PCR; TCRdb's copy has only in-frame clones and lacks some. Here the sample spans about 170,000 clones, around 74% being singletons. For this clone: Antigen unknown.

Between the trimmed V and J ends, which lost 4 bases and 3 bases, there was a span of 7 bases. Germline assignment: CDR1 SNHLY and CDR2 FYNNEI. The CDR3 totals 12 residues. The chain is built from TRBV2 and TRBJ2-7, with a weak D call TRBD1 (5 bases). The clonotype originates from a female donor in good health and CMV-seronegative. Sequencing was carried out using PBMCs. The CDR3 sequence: CASSVQGYEQYF. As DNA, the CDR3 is TGTGCCAGCAGTGTGCAGGGCTACGAGCAGTACTTC. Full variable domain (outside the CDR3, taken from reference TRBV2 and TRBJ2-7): EPEVTQTPSHQVTQMGQEVILRCVPISNHLYFYWYRQILGQKVEFLVSFYNNEISEKSEIFDDQFSVERPDGSNFTLKIRSTKLEDSAMYFCASSVQGYEQYFGPGTRLTVT.